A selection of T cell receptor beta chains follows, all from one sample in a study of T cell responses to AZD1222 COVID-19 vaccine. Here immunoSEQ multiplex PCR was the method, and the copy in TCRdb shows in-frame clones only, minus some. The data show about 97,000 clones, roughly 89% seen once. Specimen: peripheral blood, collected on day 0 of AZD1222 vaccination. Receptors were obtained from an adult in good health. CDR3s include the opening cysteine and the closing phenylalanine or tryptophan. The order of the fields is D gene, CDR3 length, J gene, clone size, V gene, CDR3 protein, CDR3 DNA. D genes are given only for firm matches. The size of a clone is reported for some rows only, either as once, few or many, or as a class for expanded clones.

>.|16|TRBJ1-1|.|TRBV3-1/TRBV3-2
CASSLTKQVIGVFAFF
TGTGCCAGCAGCCTTACAAAACAGGTCATTGGGGTTTTTGCTTTCTTT
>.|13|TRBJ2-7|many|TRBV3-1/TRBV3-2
CASRRAEPDEQYF
TGTGCCAGCAGGAGGGCGGAACCGGACGAGCAGTACTTC
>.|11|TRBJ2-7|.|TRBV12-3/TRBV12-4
CASRKQGPQYF
TGTGCCAGCAGAAAACAGGGACCACAGTACTTC
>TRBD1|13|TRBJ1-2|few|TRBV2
CASSGDRLYGYTF
TGTGCCAGCAGCGGGGACAGACTTTATGGCTACACCTTC
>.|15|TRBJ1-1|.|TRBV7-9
CASSLSSGADTEAFF
TGTGCCAGCAGCTTATCCTCCGGGGCAGACACTGAAGCTTTCTTT
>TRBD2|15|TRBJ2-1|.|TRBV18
CASSLGLAGDTEQFF
TGTGCCAGCTCACTAGGACTAGCGGGAGATACTGAGCAGTTCTTC
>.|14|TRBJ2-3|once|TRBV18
CASSPPVSTDTQYF
TGTGCCAGCTCACCCCCGGTTAGCACAGATACGCAGTATTTT
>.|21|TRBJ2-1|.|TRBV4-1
CASSPRGARGTAGSSYNEQFF
TGCGCCAGCAGCCCTCGGGGGGCCAGAGGGACAGCGGGCAGCTCCTACAATGAGCAGTTCTTC
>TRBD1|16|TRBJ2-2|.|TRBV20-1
CSASSGQGADTGELFF
TGCAGTGCTAGTTCTGGACAGGGGGCTGACACCGGGGAGCTGTTTTTT
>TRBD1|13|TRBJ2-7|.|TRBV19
CASSIRQGYEQYF
TGTGCCAGTAGTATCCGACAGGGCTACGAGCAGTACTTC
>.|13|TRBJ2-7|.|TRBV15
CATSRDRGREQYF
TGTGCCACCAGCAGAGATCGGGGGCGCGAGCAGTACTTC
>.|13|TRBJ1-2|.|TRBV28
CASVLGLNYGYTF
TGTGCCAGCGTATTGGGACTAAACTATGGCTACACCTTC
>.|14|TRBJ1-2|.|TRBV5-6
CASSLDLKGRGYTF
TGTGCCAGCAGCTTGGATCTGAAGGGACGCGGCTACACCTTC
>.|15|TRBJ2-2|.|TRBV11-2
CASSLYGGEGGELFF
TGTGCCAGCAGCTTATACGGGGGCGAAGGCGGGGAGCTGTTTTTT
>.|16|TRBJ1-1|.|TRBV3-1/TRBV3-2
CASSQGGPLMNTEAFF
TGTGCCAGCAGCCAAGGGGGGCCTCTCATGAACACTGAAGCTTTCTTT
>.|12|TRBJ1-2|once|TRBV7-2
CASSGLDYGYTF
TGTGCCAGCAGTGGCCTTGACTATGGCTACACCTTC
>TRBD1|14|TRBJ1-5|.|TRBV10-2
CASSEQGGNQPQHF
TGCGCCAGCAGTGAGCAGGGGGGCAATCAGCCCCAGCATTTT
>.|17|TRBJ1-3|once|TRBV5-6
CASSFSDRAPTGNTIYF
TGTGCCAGCAGCTTCTCTGACCGGGCTCCAACGGGAAACACCATATATTTT
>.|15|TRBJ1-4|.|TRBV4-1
CASSPNPGTNEKLFF
TGCGCCAGCAGCCCCAATCCGGGAACTAATGAAAAACTGTTTTTT
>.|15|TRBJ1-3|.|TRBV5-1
CASSPLEGDGNTIYF
TGCGCCAGCAGCCCCCTAGAGGGGGATGGAAACACCATATATTTT
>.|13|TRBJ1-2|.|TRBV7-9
CASPQDEGYGYTF
TGTGCCAGCCCCCAGGACGAGGGCTATGGCTACACCTTC
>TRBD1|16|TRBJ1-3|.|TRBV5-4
CASSTGQADSGNTIYF
TGTGCCAGCAGCACCGGACAGGCAGACTCTGGAAACACCATATATTTT
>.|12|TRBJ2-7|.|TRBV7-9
CASSLDGPEQYF
TGTGCCAGCAGCTTAGATGGGCCAGAGCAGTACTTC
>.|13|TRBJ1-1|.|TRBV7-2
CASSSYTTFEAFF
TGTGCCAGCAGCTCCTACACGACATTTGAAGCTTTCTTT
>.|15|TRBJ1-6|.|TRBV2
CASSERLDTRSPLHF
TGTGCCAGCAGTGAAAGGTTGGACACTCGGTCACCCCTCCACTTT
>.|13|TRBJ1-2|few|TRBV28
CASSFSGGYGYTF
TGTGCCAGCAGTTTTAGCGGCGGCTATGGCTACACCTTC
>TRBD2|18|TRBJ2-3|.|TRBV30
CAWSVRTSGAYSTDTQYF
TGTGCCTGGAGTGTACGGACTAGCGGGGCCTATAGCACAGATACGCAGTATTTT
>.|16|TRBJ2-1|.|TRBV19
CASSTNVGPAYNEQFF
TGTGCCAGTAGTACTAACGTGGGCCCGGCCTACAATGAGCAGTTCTTC
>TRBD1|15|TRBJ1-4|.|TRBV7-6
CASSLGTGINEKLFF
TGTGCCAGCAGCTTGGGGACAGGGATTAATGAAAAACTGTTTTTT
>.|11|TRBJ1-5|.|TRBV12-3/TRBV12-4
CASGSNQPQHF
TGTGCCAGCGGTAGCAATCAGCCCCAGCATTTT
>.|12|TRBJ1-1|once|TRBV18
CASSPRDTEAFF
TGTGCCAGCTCACCACGGGACACTGAAGCTTTCTTT
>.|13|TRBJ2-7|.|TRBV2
CASSTIQGFGQYF
TGTGCCAGCAGCACTATACAGGGTTTTGGGCAGTACTTC